This section outlines one T cell receptor beta chain sequence together with its context. This entry belongs to a study of shared clonotypes between healthy human individuals. Using immunoSEQ multiplex PCR, the repertoire was profiled, and TCRdb retains in-frame clones only, with some absent. The sample has about 2.4 million clones, approximately 94% seen once. The germline V gene has CDR1 GTSNPN and CDR2 SVGIG (reference sequence). This CDR3 contains 14 residues. The V segment lost 3 bases and the J segment 2 bases; nucleotides outside the gene matches: 6. This TCR came from a man between 18 and 35 years old in good health. The source material was naive CD4+ T cells sorted from blood. Subset of the sample: CD45RA+ positively selected. This chain joins TRBV30 and TRBJ1-2; 7 nucleotides agree with TRBD1. In nucleotides, the CDR3 is TGTGCCTGGAGGAGGGGGCACCCAAACTATGGCTACACCTTC. Protein sequence: CAWRRGHPNYGYTF.